This T cell receptor (beta chain) came from a study of OX40 agonist ivuxolimab in advanced cancers. The CDR3 has 15 residues. V was clipped by 3 bases and J by 8 bases; unmatched bases: 3. CDR1 is SNHLY and CDR2 is FYNNEI in the germline V gene. This table comes from immunoSEQ multiplex PCR, and its TCRdb copy is limited to in-frame clones, with some not included. The repertoire has about 99,000 clones, about 96% of them found once; the top ten carry around 2%. The clonotype originates from an adult with an advanced solid tumor such as melanoma, head and neck, liver or kidney cancer. The chain joins TRBV2 to TRBJ2-1; 14 positions match TRBD2. Material: CD4+ or CD8+ T cells sorted from blood, obtained in a trial of the OX40 agonist ivuxolimab. This CDR3 reads CASSDSTSGRDEQFF. CDR3 nucleotides: TGTGCCAGCAGTGACTCGACTAGCGGGAGGGATGAGCAGTTCTTC.